What follows are 5 T cell receptor beta chains derived from one specimen sequenced in a study of somatic mutations in cytotoxic T cells in rheumatoid arthritis. The table came from immunoSEQ multiplex PCR; TCRdb's copy has only in-frame clones and leaves some out. The repertoire holds 20,000 to 25,000 clones, with 75% to 80% as singletons. The specimen was CD8+ T cells sorted from blood. The receptor source for this set is an adult with rheumatoid arthritis.

This chain connects TRBV7-9 to TRBJ2-1, with 12 bases lining up with TRBD2. The V gene end was trimmed by 0 bases and the J gene end by 5 bases; junction bases not matched to a gene: 8. There are 18 residues in the CDR3. Germline CDR1 is SEHNR and CDR2 is FQNEAQ (reference sequence). The CDR3 DNA sequence: TGTGCCAGCAGCTTAGCGCTGAGACTAGCGGGGGAGCACAATGAGCAGTTCTTC. Translating gives CASSLALRLAGEHNEQFF.

The chain recombines TRBV6-5 with TRBJ2-7, with 7 bases aligning to TRBD2. V shed 0 bases, J shed 5 bases, and the junction held 7 bases outside the gene matches. Per the germline V gene, CDR1 is MNHEY and CDR2 is SVGAGI. This CDR3 is 15 amino acids long. The CDR3 loop reads CASSYSLREIDEQYF. The CDR3 region has the DNA TGTGCCAGCAGTTACTCCTTGCGGGAGATCGACGAGCAGTACTTC.

The rearrangement joins TRBV19 to TRBJ2-2; TRBD2 might be the D (6 bases). The CDR3 runs to 15 residues. The ends were cut back, 3 bases at V and 7 bases at J, with 15 bases in the middle. Per the germline V gene, CDR1 is LNHDA and CDR2 is SQIVND (reference sequence). CDR3 nucleotide sequence: TGTGCCAGTAGTATGACCCGGGGGAACGGCGGGGAGCTGTTTTTT. Its protein product is CASSMTRGNGGELFF.

This chain joins TRBV5-1 and TRBJ2-1, with 11 bases identical to TRBD1. V gave up 4 bases and J gave up 7 bases; unmatched junction bases: 7. CDR1 is SGHRS and CDR2 is YFSETQ in the germline V gene. The CDR3 consists of 15 residues. The CDR3 loop is CASSVRDRGFNEQFF. CDR3 sequence (DNA): TGCGCCAGCAGCGTCCGGGACAGGGGGTTTAATGAGCAGTTCTTC.

Only a few counts were recorded for this clone. The rearrangement joins TRBV6-6 to TRBJ2-2, with D perhaps TRBD2 (5 bases). Trimming shortened V by 7 bases and J by 9 bases, and 9 bases separated the two germline ends. The V gene's germline CDR1 is MNHNY and CDR2 SVGAGI (reference sequence). CDR3 length equals 11 residues. The DNA for the CDR3 is TGTGCCAGCATGGCGGACTGGGAGCTGTTTTTT. This codes for CASMADWELFF.